This T cell receptor beta chain was documented in a study of CD8 T cells in ankylosing spondylitis. A word on this clonotype: Its antigen remains unidentified.

Study results and caveats: It was reported that disease-linked clones were significantly enriched in matched ankylosing spondylitis synovial fluid. Previously reported in reactive arthritis synovial fluid and blood were some of the motif variants. What appeared characteristic of ankylosing spondylitis blood was a TCR beta motif of eight highly homologous variants.

In making TCR beta libraries, quantitative 5'-RACE with molecular barcodes was used. TCRdb called the 5' RACE reads again in MiXCR, with one record for every CDR3 protein. The data contain under 250,000 distinct CDR3 sequences, around 10% of them singletons. Input material: blood, either unsorted or a sorted T cell fraction (not recorded which). This TCR was sampled from a male donor with ankylosing spondylitis or in good health (not recorded which).

The CDR3 region is CASSFPGRTSEETQYF. The CDR3 DNA reads as TGTGCCAGCAGTTTCCCGGGTAGGACTAGCGAGGAGACCCAGTACTTC. V gene TRBV6-2 or TRBV6-3 combines with J gene TRBJ2-5; 9 bases match TRBD2. This CDR3 is built from 16 residues. Looked up from germline, CDR1 is MNHEY and CDR2 is SVGEGT. Trimming at V came to 4 bases and at J to 5 bases, leaving 11 bases not matched to a gene.